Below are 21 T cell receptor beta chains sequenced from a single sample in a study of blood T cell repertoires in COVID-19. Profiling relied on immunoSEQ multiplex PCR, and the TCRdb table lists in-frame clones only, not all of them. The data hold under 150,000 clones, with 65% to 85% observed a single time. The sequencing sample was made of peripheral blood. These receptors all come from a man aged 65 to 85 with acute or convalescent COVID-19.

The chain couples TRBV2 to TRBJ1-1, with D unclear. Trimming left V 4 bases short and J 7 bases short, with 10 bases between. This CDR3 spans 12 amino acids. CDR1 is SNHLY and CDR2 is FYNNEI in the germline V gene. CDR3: CASSVDGGEAFF. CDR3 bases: TGTGCCAGCAGTGTGGATGGCGGTGAAGCTTTCTTT.

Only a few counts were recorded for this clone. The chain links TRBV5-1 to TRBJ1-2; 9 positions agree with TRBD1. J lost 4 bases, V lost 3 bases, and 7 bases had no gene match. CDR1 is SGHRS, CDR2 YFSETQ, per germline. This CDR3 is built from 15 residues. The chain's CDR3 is CASSSTGGASYGYTF. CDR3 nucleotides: TGCGCCAGCAGCTCTACAGGGGGCGCTTCCTATGGCTACACCTTC.

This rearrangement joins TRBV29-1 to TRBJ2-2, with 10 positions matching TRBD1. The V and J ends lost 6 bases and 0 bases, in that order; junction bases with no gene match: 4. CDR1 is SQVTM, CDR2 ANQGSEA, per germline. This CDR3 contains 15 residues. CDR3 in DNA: TGCAGCGTGGGGGGACAGGGGACGAACACCGGGGAGCTGTTTTTT. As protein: CSVGGQGTNTGELFF.

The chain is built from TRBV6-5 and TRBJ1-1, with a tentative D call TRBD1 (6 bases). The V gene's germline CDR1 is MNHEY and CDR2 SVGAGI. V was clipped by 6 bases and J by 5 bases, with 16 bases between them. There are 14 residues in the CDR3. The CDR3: CASRTRNRETEAFF. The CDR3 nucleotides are TGTGCCAGCAGGACGCGAAACAGGGAGACTGAAGCTTTCTTT.

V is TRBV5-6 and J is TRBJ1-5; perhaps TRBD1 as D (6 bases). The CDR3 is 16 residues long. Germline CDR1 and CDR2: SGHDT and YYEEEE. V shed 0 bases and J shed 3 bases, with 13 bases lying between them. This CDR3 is CASSLGWGQYNQPQHF. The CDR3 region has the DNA TGTGCCAGCAGCTTGGGGTGGGGGCAGTACAATCAGCCCCAGCATTTT.

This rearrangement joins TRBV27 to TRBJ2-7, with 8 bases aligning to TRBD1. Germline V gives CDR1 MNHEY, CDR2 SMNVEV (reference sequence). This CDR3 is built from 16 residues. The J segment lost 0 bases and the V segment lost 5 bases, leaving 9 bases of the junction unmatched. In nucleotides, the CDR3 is TGTGCCAGCAGTGCCAGACAGGGGCAGAACTCCTACGAGCAGTACTTC. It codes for CASSARQGQNSYEQYF.

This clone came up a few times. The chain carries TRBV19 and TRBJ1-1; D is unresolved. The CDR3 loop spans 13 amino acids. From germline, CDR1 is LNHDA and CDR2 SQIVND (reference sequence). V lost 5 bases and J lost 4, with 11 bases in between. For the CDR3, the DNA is TGTGCCAGTAGTCCCTATCGGGGCACTGAAGCTTTCTTT. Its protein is CASSPYRGTEAFF.

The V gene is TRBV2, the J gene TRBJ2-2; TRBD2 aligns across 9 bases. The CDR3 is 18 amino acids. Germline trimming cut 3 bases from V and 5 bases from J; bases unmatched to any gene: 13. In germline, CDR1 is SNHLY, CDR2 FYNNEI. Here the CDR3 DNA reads TGTGCCAGCAGTGACCCCGGGGCTAGCGGGGCGTTTACCGGGGAGCTGTTTTTT. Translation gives CASSDPGASGAFTGELFF. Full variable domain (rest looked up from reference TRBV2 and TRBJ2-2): EPEVTQTPSHQVTQMGQEVILRCVPISNHLYFYWYRQILGQKVEFLVSFYNNEISEKSEIFDDQFSVERPDGSNFTLKIRSTKLEDSAMYFCASSDPGASGAFTGELFFGEGSRLTVL.

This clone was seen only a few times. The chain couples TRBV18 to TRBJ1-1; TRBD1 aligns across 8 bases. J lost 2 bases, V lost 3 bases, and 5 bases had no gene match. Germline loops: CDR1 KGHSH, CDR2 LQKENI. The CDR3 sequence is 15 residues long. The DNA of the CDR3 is TGTGCCAGCTCACCGACAGGGGCCCTAAACACTGAAGCTTTCTTT. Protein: CASSPTGALNTEAFF.

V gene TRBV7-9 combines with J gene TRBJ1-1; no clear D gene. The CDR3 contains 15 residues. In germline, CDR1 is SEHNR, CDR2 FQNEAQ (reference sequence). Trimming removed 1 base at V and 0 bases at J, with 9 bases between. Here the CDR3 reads CASSLGAQMNTEAFF. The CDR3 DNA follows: TGTGCCAGCAGCTTAGGGGCACAGATGAACACTGAAGCTTTCTTT. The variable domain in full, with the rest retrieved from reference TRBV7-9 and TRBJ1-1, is DTGVSQNPRHKITKRGQNVTFRCDPISEHNRLYWYRQTLGQGPEFLTYFQNEAQLEKSRLLSDRFSAERPKGSFSTLEIQRTEQGDSAMYLCASSLGAQMNTEAFFGQGTRLTVV.

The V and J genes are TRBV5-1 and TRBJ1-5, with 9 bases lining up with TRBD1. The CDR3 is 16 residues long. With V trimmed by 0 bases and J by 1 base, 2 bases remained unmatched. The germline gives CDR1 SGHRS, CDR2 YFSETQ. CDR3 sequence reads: CASSLGTGESNQPQHF. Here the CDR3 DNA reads TGCGCCAGCAGCTTGGGGACAGGGGAGAGCAATCAGCCCCAGCATTTT.

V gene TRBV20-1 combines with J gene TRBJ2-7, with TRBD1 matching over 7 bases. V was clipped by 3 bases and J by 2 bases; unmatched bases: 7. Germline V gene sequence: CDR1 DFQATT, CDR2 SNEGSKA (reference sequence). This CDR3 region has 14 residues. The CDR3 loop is CSASKTGRTYEQYF. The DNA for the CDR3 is TGCAGTGCTAGTAAGACAGGGAGAACCTACGAGCAGTACTTC.

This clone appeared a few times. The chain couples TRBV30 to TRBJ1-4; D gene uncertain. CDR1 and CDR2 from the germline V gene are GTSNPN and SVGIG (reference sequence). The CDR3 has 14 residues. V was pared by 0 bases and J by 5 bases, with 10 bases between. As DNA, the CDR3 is TGTGCCTGGAGTGTGCCTCGAGTGAATGAAAAACTGTTTTTT. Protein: CAWSVPRVNEKLFF.

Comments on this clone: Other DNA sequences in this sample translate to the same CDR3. The CDR3 protein is CASSRQGTSYEQYF. In DNA, the CDR3 is TGCGCCAGCAGCAGACAGGGGACCTCCTACGAGCAGTACTTC. This sequence joins TRBV5-1 and TRBJ2-7; 8 bases line up with TRBD1. V shed 4 bases, J shed 0 bases, and the junction held 3 bases outside the gene matches. Germline loops: CDR1 SGHRS, CDR2 YFSETQ. This CDR3 spans 14 amino acids.

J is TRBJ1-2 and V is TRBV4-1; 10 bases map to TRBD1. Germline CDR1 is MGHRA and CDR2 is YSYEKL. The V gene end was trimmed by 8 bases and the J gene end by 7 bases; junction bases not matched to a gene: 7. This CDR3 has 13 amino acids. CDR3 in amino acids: CASAWTGGSGYTF. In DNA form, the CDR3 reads TGCGCCAGCGCATGGACAGGGGGATCTGGCTACACCTTC.

The CDR3 DNA reads as TGCGCCAGCAGCTTGGGGGGCAGTGGACAGGGATGGAATCAGCCCCAGCATTTT. Its translation is CASSLGGSGQGWNQPQHF. The chain employs TRBV5-1 and TRBJ1-5; 8 nucleotides agree with TRBD1. Trimming took 0 bases from V and 4 from J; bases not matched to a gene: 12. Germline V lookup: CDR1 SGHRS, CDR2 YFSETQ. The CDR3 is 18 amino acids.

The CDR3, as DNA: TGTGCCAGTAGGGACAGGGAATACGCTGGAAACACCATATATTTT. Translation gives CASRDREYAGNTIYF. The chain couples TRBV19 to TRBJ1-3; 8 nucleotides align to TRBD1. Germline V gene sequence: CDR1 LNHDA, CDR2 SQIVND (reference sequence). The CDR3 has 15 residues. The junction had 6 bases not matched to a gene; V was cut back by 6 bases and J by 2 bases.

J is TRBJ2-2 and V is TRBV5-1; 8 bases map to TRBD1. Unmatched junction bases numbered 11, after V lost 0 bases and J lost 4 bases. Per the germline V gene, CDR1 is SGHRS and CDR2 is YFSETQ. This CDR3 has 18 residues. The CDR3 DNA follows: TGCGCCAGCAGCTTGGTACCCGGGACAGGCTTAATCACCGGGGAGCTGTTTTTT. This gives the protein CASSLVPGTGLITGELFF. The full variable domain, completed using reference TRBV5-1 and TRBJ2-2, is KAGVTQTPRYLIKTRGQQVTLSCSPISGHRSVSWYQQTPGQGLQFLFEYFSETQRNKGNFPGRFSGRQFSNSRSEMNVSTLELGDSALYLCASSLVPGTGLITGELFFGEGSRLTVL.

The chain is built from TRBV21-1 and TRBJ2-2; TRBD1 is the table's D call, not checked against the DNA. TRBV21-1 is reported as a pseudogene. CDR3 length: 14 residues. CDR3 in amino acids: CASSDPNKPGELFF. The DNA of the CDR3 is TGTGCCAGCAGCGATCCGAACAAACCCGGGGAGCTGTTTTTT.

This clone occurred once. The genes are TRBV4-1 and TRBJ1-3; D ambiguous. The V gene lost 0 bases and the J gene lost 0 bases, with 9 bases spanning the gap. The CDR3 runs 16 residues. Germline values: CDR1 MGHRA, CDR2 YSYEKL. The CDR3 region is CASSQDRSVSGNTIYF. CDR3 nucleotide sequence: TGCGCCAGCAGCCAAGATAGAAGTGTCTCTGGAAACACCATATATTTT.

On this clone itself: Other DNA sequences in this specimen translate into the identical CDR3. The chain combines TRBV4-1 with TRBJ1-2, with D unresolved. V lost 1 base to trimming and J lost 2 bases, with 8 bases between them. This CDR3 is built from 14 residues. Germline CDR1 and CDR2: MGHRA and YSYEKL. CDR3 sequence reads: CASSQASVNYGYTF. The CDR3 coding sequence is TGCGCCAGCAGCCAAGCCTCAGTAAACTATGGCTACACCTTC.